In its sample, the clone carrying this T cell receptor (beta chain) was seen a few times. TCRdb's copy holds only in-frame clones and misses some; the assay was immunoSEQ multiplex PCR. The table records some 300,000 clones, roughly 90% of them present only once. The data were taken from a study of blood T cell repertoires in COVID-19. The ends were cut back, 2 bases at V and 8 bases at J, with 16 bases in the middle. The CDR3 consists of 16 residues. Germline CDR1 is MNHNY and CDR2 is SVGAGI (reference sequence). Sample: peripheral blood. The sequence derives from a woman aged 70-85 years with COVID-19, enrolled during active disease. V usage is TRBV6-6 and J usage is TRBJ1-6, with D perhaps matching TRBD1 (6 bases). The CDR3 region has the DNA TGTGCCAGCAGTTACCGGGCGGCAGGGGATGATTCACCCCTCCACTTT. It yields the protein CASSYRAAGDDSPLHF.